This T cell receptor beta chain was recovered during a study of response to subunit inactivated influenza vaccine. TCRdb itself ran the RT-PCR reads through MiXCR, one entry per CDR3 protein. Of some 500,000 distinct CDR3 sequences listed, approximately 16% are singletons. This clonotype was counted between two and nine times. No antigen is known for it. Study-level findings and limits: The authors offered the suggestion that each seasonal influenza vaccination recruits few new T cells.

V was pared by 6 bases and J by 9 bases, with 12 bases between. The V gene's germline CDR1 is MDHEN and CDR2 SYDVKM. The CDR3 runs 12 residues. Specimen: CD4+ T cells sorted from PBMCs, collected about 23 months after vaccination. This TCR was sampled from a man aged 45 to 75 who received an inactivated influenza vaccine. This chain connects TRBV28 to TRBJ2-1; D is possibly TRBD1 (6 bases). DNA for the CDR3: TGTGCCAGCAGAACAGGGTTTAGTGAGCAGTTCTTC. It translates to CASRTGFSEQFF.